Included here is one T cell receptor (beta chain) sequence, with context. Its specific antigen is unknown. Base qualities are not at hand, and no much larger clone is one base apart. Library preparation employed the immunoSEQ multiplex PCR assay. TCRdb provides this immuneACCESS table in a form limited to in-frame rearrangements. Some clones are lacking; in checked studies, under half of them reflect an unresolved V gene, and why the rest are absent is not known. This sample has 150,000 to 200,000 clones in its table, and roughly nine tenths of those were observed once. Over 1.2% of the sample is held by the ten biggest clonotypes. The sample is drawn from a study of control samples from healthy donors and cancer patients (dated by TCRdb to the early 2020s). From the cysteine up to the phenylalanine, the CDR3 has a length of 15 residues. CDR3 DNA only is kept here, 45 bases in frame from base 1. V and J lose 0 bases and 2 bases, and a span of 9 bases separates them. CDR1 is given as SGDLS and CDR2 as YYNGEE, both from the germline V gene.

The sequence links TRBV9 to TRBJ1-3; the D gene cannot be named for sure. Sequencing was carried out using blood. This clonotype was obtained from a woman younger than 45 in good health. This receptor has the CDR3 CASSVDWGTGNTIYF. The DNA sequence reads TGTGCCAGCAGCGTAGATTGGGGAACTGGAAACACCATATATTTT.